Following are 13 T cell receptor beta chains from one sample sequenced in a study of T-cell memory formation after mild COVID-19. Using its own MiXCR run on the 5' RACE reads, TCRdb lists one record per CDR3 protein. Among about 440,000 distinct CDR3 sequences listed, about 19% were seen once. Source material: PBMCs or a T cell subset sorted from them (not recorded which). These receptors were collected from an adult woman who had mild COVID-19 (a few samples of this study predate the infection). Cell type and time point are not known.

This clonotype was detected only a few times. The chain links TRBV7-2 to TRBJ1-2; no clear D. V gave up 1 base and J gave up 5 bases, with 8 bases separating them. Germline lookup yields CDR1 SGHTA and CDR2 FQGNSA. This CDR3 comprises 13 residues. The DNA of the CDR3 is TGTGCCAGCAGCTTAGGACAATCTTATGGCTACACCTTC. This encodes CASSLGQSYGYTF.

CDR3 DNA sequence: TGTGCCAGCAGCCGGGACAGGGGGCATGAAAAACTGTTTTTT. It specifies CASSRDRGHEKLFF. The chain uses TRBV12-3 or TRBV12-4 and TRBJ1-4, with 12 nucleotides matching TRBD1. The CDR3 has 14 amino acids. With 6 bases clipped from V and 6 bases from J, the junction kept 2 bases outside the gene matches.

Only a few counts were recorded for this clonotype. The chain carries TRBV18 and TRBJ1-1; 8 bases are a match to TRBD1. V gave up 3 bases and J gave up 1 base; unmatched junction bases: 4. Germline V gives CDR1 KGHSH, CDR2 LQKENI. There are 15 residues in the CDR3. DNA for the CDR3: TGTGCCAGCTCACCCACTGGACAGGGGAACACTGAAGCTTTCTTT. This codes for CASSPTGQGNTEAFF.

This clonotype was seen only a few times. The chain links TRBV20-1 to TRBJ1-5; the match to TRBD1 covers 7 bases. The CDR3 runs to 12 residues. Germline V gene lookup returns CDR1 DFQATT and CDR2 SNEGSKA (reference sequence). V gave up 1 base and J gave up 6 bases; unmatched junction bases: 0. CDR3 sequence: CSARGTGQPQHF. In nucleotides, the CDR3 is TGCAGTGCTAGAGGGACAGGTCAGCCCCAGCATTTT.

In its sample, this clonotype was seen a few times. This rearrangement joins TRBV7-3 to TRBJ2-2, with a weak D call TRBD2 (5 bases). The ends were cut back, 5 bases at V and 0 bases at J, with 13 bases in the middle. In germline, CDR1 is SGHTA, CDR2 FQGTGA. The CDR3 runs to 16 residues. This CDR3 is CASSLLAVANTGELFF. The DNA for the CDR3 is TGTGCCAGCAGCCTCCTAGCTGTCGCGAACACCGGGGAGCTGTTTTTT.

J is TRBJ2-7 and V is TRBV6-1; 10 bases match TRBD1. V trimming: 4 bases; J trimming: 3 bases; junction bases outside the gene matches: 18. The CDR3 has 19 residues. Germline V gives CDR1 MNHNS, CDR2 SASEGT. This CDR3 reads CASSGIGDRGKLFGYEQYF. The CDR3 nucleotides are TGTGCCAGCAGTGGGATTGGGGACAGGGGAAAGCTGTTCGGCTACGAGCAGTACTTC.

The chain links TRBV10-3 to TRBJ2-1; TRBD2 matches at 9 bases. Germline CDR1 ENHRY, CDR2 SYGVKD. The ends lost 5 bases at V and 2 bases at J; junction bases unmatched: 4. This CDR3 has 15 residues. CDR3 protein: CAISIGGGAYNEQFF. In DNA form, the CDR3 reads TGTGCCATCAGTATAGGCGGGGGGGCCTACAATGAGCAGTTCTTC.

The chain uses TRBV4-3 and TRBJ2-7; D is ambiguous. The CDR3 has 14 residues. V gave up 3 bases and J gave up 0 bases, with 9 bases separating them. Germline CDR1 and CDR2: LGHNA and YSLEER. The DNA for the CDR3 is TGCGCCAGCAGCCAGGCTAGAATCTCCTACGAGCAGTACTTC. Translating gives CASSQARISYEQYF.

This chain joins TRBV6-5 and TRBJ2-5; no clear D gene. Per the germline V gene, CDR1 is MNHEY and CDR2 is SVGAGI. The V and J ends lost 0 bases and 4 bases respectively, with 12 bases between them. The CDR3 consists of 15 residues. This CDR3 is CASSYSYTGAETQYF. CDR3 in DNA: TGTGCCAGCAGTTACTCGTACACCGGTGCAGAGACCCAGTACTTC.

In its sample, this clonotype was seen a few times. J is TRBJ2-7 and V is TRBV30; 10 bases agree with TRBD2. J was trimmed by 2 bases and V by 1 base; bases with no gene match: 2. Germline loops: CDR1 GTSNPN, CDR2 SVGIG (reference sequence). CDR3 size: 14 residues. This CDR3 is CAWSGTSGTYEQYF. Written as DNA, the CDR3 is TGTGCCTGGAGTGGGACTAGCGGAACCTACGAGCAGTACTTC.

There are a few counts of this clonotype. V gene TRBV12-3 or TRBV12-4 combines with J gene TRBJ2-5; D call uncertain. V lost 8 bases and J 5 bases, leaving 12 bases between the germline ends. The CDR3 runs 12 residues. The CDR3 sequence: CASSLPPETQYF. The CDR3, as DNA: TGTGCCAGCTCCCTCCCTCCGGAGACCCAGTACTTC.

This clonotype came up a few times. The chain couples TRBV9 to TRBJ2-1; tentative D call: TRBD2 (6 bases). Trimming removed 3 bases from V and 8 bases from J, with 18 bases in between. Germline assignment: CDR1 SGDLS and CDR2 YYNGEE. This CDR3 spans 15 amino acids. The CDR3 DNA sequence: TGTGCCAGCAGCGCCCTCGGGACTCCCAGGGATGAGCAGTTCTTC. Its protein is CASSALGTPRDEQFF.

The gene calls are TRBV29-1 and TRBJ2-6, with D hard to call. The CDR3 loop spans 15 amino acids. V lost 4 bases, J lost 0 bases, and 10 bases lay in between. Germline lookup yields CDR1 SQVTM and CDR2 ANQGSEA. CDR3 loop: CSVAPGSSGANVLTF. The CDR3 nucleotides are TGCAGCGTTGCGCCAGGCAGCTCTGGGGCCAACGTCCTGACTTTC.